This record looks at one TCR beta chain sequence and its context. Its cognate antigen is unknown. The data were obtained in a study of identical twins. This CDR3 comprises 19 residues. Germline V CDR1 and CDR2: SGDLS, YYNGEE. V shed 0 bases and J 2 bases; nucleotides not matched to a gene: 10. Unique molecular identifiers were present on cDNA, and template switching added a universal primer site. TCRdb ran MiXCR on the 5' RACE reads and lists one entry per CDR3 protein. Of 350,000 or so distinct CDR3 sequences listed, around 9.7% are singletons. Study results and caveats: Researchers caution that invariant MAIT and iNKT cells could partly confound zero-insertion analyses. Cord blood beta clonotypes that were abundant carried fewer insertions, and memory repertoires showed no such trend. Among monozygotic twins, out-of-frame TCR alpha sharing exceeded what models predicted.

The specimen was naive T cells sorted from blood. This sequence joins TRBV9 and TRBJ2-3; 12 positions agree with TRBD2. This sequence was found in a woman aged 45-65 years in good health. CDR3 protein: CASSVGPSRLAGDTDTQYF. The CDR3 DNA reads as TGTGCCAGCAGCGTAGGGCCCTCCAGACTAGCGGGGGACACAGATACGCAGTATTTT.